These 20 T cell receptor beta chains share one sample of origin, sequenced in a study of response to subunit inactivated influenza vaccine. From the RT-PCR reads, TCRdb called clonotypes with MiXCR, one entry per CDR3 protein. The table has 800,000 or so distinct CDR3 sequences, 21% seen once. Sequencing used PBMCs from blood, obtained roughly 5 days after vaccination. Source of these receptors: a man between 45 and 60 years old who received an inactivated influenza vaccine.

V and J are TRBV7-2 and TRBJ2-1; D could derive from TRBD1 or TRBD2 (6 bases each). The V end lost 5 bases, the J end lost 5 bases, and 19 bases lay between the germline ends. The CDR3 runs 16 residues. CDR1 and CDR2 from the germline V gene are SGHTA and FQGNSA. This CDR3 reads CASSPTRARGDNEQFF. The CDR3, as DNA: TGTGCCAGCAGCCCGACCAGGGCTAGGGGGGACAATGAGCAGTTCTTC.

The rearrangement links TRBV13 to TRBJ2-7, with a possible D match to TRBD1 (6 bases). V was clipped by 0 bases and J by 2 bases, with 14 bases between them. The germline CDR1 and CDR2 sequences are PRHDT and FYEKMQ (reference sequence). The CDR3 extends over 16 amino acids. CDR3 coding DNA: TGTGCCAGCAGCTTAGGGGGGGCGCCGATCGCCTACGAGCAGTACTTC. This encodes CASSLGGAPIAYEQYF.

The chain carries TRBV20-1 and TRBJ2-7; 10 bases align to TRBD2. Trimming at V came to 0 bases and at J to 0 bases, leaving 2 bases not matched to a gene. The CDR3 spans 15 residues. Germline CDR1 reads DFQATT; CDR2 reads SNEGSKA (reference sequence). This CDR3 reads CSARESGRASYEQYF. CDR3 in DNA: TGCAGTGCTAGAGAAAGCGGGAGGGCCTCCTACGAGCAGTACTTC.

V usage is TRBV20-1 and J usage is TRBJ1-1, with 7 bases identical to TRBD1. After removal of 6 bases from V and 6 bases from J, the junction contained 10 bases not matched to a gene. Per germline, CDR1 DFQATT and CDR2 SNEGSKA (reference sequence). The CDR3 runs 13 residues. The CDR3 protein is CSALNDRAAEAFF. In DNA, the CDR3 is TGCAGTGCCTTAAACGACAGGGCGGCTGAAGCTTTCTTT.

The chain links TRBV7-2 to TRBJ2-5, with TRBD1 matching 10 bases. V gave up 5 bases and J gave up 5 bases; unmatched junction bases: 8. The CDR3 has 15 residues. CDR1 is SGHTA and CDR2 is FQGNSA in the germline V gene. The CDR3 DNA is TGTGCCAGCAGCCCTCGACAGGGGGCCTGGGAGACCCAGTACTTC. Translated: CASSPRQGAWETQYF.

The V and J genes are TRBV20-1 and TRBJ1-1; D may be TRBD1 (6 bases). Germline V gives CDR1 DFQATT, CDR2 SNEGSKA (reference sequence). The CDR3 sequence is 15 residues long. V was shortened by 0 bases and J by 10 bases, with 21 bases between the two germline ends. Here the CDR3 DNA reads TGCAGTGCTAGAGAGGGGGGGCCCTCGTTAGGAGGAGCTTTCTTT. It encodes CSAREGGPSLGGAFF.

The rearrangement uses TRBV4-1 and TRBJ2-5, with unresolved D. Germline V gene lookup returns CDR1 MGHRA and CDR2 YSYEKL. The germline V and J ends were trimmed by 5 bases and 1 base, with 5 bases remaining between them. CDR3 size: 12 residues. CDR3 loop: CASSTVQETQYF. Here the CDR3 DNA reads TGCGCCAGCAGCACAGTCCAAGAGACCCAGTACTTC.

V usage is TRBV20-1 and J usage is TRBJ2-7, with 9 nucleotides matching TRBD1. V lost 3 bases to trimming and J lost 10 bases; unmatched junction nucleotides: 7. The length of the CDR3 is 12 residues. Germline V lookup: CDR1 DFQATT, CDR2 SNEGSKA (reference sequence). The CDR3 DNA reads TGCAGTGCTAGCGGGGACAGGGAAAAACAGTACTTC. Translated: CSASGDREKQYF.

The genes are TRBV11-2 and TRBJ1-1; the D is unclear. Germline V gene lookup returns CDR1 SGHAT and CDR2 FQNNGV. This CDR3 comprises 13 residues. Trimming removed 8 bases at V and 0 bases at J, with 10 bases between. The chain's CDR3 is CASSSDMNTEAFF. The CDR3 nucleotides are TGTGCCAGCTCCTCGGATATGAACACTGAAGCTTTCTTT.

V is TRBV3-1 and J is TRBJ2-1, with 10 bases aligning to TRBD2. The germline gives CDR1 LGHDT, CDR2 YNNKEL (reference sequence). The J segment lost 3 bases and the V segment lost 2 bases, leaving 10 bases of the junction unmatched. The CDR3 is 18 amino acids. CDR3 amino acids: CASSQRPLAGAHYNEQFF. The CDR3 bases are TGTGCCAGCAGCCAAAGGCCCCTAGCGGGAGCACACTACAATGAGCAGTTCTTC.

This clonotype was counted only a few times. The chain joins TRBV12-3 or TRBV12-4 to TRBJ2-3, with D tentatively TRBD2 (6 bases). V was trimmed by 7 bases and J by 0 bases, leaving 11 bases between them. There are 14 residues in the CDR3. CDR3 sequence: CASNPGLSTDTQYF. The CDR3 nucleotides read TGTGCCAGCAACCCGGGACTTAGCACAGATACGCAGTATTTT.

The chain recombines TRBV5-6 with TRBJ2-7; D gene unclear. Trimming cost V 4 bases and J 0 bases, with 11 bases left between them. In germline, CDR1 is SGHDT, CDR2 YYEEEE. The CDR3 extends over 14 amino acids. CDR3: CASSMDIYSYEQYF. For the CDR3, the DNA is TGTGCCAGCAGCATGGATATTTACTCCTACGAGCAGTACTTC.

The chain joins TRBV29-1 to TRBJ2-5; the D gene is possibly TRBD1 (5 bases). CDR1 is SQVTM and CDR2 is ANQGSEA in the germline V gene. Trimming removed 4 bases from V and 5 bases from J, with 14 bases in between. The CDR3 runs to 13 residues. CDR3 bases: TGCAGCGTTGGGACATCGGGCTGGGAGACCCAGTACTTC. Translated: CSVGTSGWETQYF.

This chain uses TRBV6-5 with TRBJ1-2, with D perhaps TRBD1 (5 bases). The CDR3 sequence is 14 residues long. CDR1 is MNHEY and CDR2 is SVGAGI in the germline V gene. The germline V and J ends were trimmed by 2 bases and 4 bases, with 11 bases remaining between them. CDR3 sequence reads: CASSYRGIGYGYTF. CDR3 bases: TGTGCCAGCAGTTACCGGGGGATAGGCTATGGCTACACCTTC.

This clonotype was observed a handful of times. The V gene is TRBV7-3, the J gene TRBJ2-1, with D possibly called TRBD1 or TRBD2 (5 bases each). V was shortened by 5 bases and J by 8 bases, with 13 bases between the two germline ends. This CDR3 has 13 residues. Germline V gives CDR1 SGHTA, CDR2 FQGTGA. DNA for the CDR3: TGTGCCAGCAGCCCCGGGACCGGGGATGAGCAGTTCTTC. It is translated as CASSPGTGDEQFF.

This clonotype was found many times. For the CDR3, the DNA is TGCAGCGGGGGACACTCCTACAATGAGCAGTTCTTC. Residues: CSGGHSYNEQFF. The rearrangement links TRBV29-1 to TRBJ2-1; TRBD1 is a possible D gene (6 bases). Germline V CDR1 and CDR2: SQVTM, ANQGSEA. Between the trimmed V and J ends, which lost 7 bases and 0 bases, there was a span of 7 bases. This CDR3 is 12 amino acids long.

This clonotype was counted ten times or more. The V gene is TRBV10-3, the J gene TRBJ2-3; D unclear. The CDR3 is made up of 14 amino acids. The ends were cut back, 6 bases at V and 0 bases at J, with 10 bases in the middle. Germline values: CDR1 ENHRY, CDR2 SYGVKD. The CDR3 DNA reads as TGTGCCATCAGCCGAATCGCTAGCACAGATACGCAGTATTTT. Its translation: CAISRIASTDTQYF.

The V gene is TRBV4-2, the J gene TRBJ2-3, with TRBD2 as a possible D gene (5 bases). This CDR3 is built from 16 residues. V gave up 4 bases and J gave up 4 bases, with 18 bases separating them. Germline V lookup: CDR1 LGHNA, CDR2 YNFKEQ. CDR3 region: CASSPSQGWRADTQYF. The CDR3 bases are TGTGCCAGCAGCCCCTCTCAAGGATGGCGGGCAGATACGCAGTATTTT.

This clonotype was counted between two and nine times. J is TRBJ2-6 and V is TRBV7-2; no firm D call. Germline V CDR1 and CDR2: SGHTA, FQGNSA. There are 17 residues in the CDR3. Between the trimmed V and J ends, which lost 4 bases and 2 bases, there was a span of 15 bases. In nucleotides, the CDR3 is TGTGCCAGCAGCTCCATTGCTAGGGTTGCTGGGGCCAACGTCCTGACTTTC. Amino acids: CASSSIARVAGANVLTF.

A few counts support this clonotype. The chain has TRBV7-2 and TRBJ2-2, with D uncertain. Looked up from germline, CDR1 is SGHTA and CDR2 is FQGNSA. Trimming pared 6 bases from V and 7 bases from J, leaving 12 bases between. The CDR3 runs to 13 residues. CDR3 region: CASRTEAIGELFF. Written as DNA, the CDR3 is TGTGCCAGCAGGACCGAGGCGATCGGGGAGCTGTTTTTT.